A selection of T cell receptor beta chains follows, all from one sample in a study of OX40 agonist ivuxolimab in advanced cancers. Sequencing used immunoSEQ multiplex PCR; TCRdb keeps in-frame clones, though not all of them. The repertoire includes tens of thousands of clones, around nine tenths of them detected once, and approximately 0.3% sits in the top ten. The starting material was CD4+ or CD8+ T cells sorted from blood, obtained in a trial of the OX40 agonist ivuxolimab. These receptors were obtained from an adult with an advanced solid tumor such as melanoma, head and neck, liver or kidney cancer. Each CDR3 is given with its conserved first and last residue. Clone size is stated in some rows and not others, as once, few, many or a class when expanded.

>NA|TRBV10-3|TRBJ2-7
CAISEAVGLAGGGEQYF
>NA|TRBV29-1|TRBJ1-1
CSVEDPVRGGTEAFF
>NA|TRBV5-6|TRBJ2-7
CASSATGLAFSEQYF
>NA|TRBV6-1|TRBJ1-3
CASSEAVGPGNTIYF
>NA|TRBV9|TRBJ2-2
CASSTGTGGGELFF
>NA|TRBV2|TRBJ1-5
CASMRQSNQPQHF
>NA|TRBV10-3|TRBJ1-2
CAILEGTTGYTF
>NA|TRBV28|TRBJ1-5
CASSFKQGALLYSNQPQHF
>NA|TRBV18|TRBJ2-5
CASSPDYQETQYF
>NA|TRBV5-1|TRBJ2-7
CASSLEGWSYEQYF
>once|TRBV4-3|TRBJ2-7
CASSRTAAGGTYEQYF
>NA|TRBV2|TRBJ1-5
CASSEETGGGQPQHF
>once|TRBV6-5|TRBJ2-7
CASSYYPGLSSYEQYF
>NA|TRBV7-2|TRBJ2-1
CASSSSGSRYNEQFF
>few|TRBV19|TRBJ2-2
CASSMASGMNTGELFF
>NA|TRBV20-1|TRBJ2-7
CSPGSSYEQYF
>NA|TRBV11-3|TRBJ1-1
CASTVTGQGNTEAFF
>NA|TRBV11-3|TRBJ2-7
CASSRETGSTYEQYF
>NA|TRBV6-1|TRBJ1-2
CASSEAQTANYGYTF
>NA|TRBV19|TRBJ2-1
CASRKTDLRRQFF
>NA|TRBV7-9|TRBJ1-2
CASSPWGGKSRGDAGYTF
>NA|TRBV28|TRBJ1-2
CASRFLGVDRVRGYTF
>NA|TRBV20-1|TRBJ2-3
CRGTRSDTQYF
>NA|TRBV5-1|TRBJ1-1
CASSLGGRMNTEAFF
>once|TRBV5-1|TRBJ2-5
CASSVSHQETQYF
>NA|TRBV28|TRBJ1-2
CASSLSGGLGWYTF
>NA|TRBV11-3|TRBJ1-1
CASSLGPTNTEAFF
>NA|TRBV5-4|TRBJ2-7
CASSQSGTLIYEQYF
>NA|TRBV29-1|TRBJ2-1
CSVVRIAGGVAYNEQFF
>few|TRBV10-1|TRBJ1-2
CASSEAGGAGYTF
>few|TRBV18|TRBJ1-2
CASSGDGPNYGYTF
>NA|TRBV14|TRBJ2-5
CASSQAFRGRETQYF
>NA|TRBV19|TRBJ2-2
CASSAYAGELFF
>NA|TRBV11-2|TRBJ2-3
CASSLGLGGTDTQYF
>NA|TRBV12-1|TRBJ2-7
CASSFDGWRLWEQYF
>NA|TRBV2|TRBJ1-4
CASGPVTNEKLFF
>NA|TRBV29-1|TRBJ1-2
CSVAPGSGGFYGYTF
>once|TRBV10-3|TRBJ2-3
CAISDNSGRWADTQYF
>NA|TRBV4-1|TRBJ2-7
CASSQDPGVSSYEQYF
>NA|TRBV15|TRBJ2-1
CATSRPEDRVKSYNEQFF
>NA|TRBV6-5|TRBJ1-5
CASSFRKNQPQHF
>NA|TRBV21-1|TRBJ1-2
CAATGEVGYGYTF
>NA|TRBV19|TRBJ1-4
CASSIGSGTEKLFF
>NA|TRBV5-1|TRBJ2-2
CASSLDPPWPTGELFF
>NA|TRBV10-1|TRBJ2-7
CASMGQGSYEQYF
>NA|TRBV10-3|TRBJ1-1
CAIALGQGATEAFF